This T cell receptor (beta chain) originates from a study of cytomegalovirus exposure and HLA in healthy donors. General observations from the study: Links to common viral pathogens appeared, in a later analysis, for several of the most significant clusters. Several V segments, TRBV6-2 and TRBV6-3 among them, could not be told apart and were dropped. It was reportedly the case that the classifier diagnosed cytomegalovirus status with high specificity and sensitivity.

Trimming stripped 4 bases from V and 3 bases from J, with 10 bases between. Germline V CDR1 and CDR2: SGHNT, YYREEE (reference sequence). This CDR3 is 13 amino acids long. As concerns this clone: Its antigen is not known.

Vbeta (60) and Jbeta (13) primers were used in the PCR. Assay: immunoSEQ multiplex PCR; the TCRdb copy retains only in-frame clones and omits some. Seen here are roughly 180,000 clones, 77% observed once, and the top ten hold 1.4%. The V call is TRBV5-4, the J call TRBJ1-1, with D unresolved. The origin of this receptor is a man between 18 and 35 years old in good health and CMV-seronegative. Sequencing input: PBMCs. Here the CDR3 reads CASSRDMHTEAFF. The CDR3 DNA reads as TGTGCCAGCAGCCGAGACATGCACACTGAAGCTTTCTTT. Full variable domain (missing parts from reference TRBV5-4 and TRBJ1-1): ETGVTQSPTHLIKTRGQQVTLRCSSQSGHNTVSWYQQALGQGPQFIFQYYREEENGRGNFPPRFSGLQFPNYSSELNVNALELDDSALYLCASSRDMHTEAFFGQGTRLTVV.